This TCR beta chain is drawn from a study of shared clonotypes between healthy human individuals. V lost 1 base, J lost 9 bases, and 19 bases lay in between. The CDR3 is 15 residues long. Germline V gives CDR1 SGHTA, CDR2 FQGNSA. The deep-level immunoSEQ assay was used. Produced via immunoSEQ multiplex PCR; TCRdb's table is partial and in-frame only. The data contain approximately 530,000 clones, roughly 95% of them seen just once; the ten biggest clones take up around 0.066%. The V gene is TRBV7-2, the J gene TRBJ2-7; weak D call: TRBD1 (5 bases). The sequenced sample consisted of naive CD4+ T cells sorted from blood. Regarding subset: CD45RA+ positively selected. The TCR comes from a woman under 40 in good health. The CDR3 region has the DNA TGTGCCAGCAGCTTAGGCCCCCCCCAGGACAATTTGCAGTACTTC. Its translation is CASSLGPPQDNLQYF.